This TCR beta chain was obtained from a study of cytomegalovirus exposure and HLA in healthy donors (dated by TCRdb to about 2017). For context, the study as a whole: An earlier analysis of roughly 630 of the donors reported 250 to 300 Gb of sequence data and roughly 100 million unique TCR beta sequences from 190 million or so T cells. Every discovery cohort repertoire had been produced on one sequencing platform. Approximately 300 gigabases of sequencing data and 70 million to 85 million unique TCR sequences were included in an early release covering 550 to 800 HLA-typed donors. The study aimed to test whether signatures of past pathogen exposure could be identified by cataloging public T cell receptors. Of the 350 to 450 genotyped donors, 65% to 90% were placed in the genetic ancestry cluster associated with self-reported Caucasian donors. A separate validation cohort of 100 to 150 different subjects was used in addition to the roughly 670-subject first cohort. In a later genetic analysis, genome-wide SNP genotypes for about 65% of the roughly 700 donors were used, and that subset was treated as a discovery cohort. A later analysis re-examined previously published TCR beta repertoires from around 670 donors and added high-resolution HLA genotyping to investigate patterns of TCR occurrence. The later analysis used no new phenotypic data to find candidate immune exposures, relying instead on TCR beta sequences and their occurrence across donors. To predict cytomegalovirus infection status, the study brought together high-throughput TCR immunosequencing, statistical association of individual TCRs with disease status, and machine learning. To decide whether each TCR beta V gene segment behaved as functional or pseudogenic, an earlier analysis of some 600 of the donors relied on high-throughput TCR beta sequencing. Both class I and class II loci were covered by HLA typing, at four-digit resolution. Typing coverage differed by locus: A, B, C, DRB1 and DQB1 were typed in about 629-640 donors, DQA1 in about 560, DPA1 in 606, and DPB1 in about 450. Donor age, sex, ethnicity and CMV serostatus were compiled alongside the repertoire data. About five DR-DQ haplotypes were treated as single units for association and clustering because of strong linkage in the cohort. Among roughly 400 genotyped donors of the cohort, an average of roughly 230,000 unique TCR beta nucleotide sequences was sequenced per donor, of which 15% to 20% were non-productive. The study used immunosequencing to profile the T cell repertoires of more than 650 subjects and linked those repertoires to cytomegalovirus serostatus.

The paper as a whole reports these results and caveats: The authors suggested that the approach could potentially be generalized to other disease states and immunological phenotypes. According to a later analysis, most CMV-associated TCR beta chains appeared to be HLA-restricted, and the HLA associations seemed to be driven largely by CMV exposure. Immune exposure information for the cohort was limited to CMV serostatus. Most TCR sequences were observed very rarely across donors, whereas some public TCRs were present in many individuals. The classifier was reported to diagnose cytomegalovirus status with high specificity and sensitivity in both the original cohort and the validation cohort. In a later analysis, HLA-associated TCR beta chains were found to be more clonally expanded and to have lower generation probabilities than equally common non-associated chains. In a later genetic analysis, fewer N-insertions in productive TCRs were reported among donors in an Asian-associated ancestry cluster than the 666-donor mean. A later analysis reported that several top co-occurrence clusters appeared linked to parvovirus B19, influenza, CMV and Epstein-Barr virus. The sequencing pipeline was judged likely to have produced a cluster of highly shared sequence variants as a technical artifact. A later analysis found that TCR association rates varied across HLA loci, with DRB1 alleles showing the most associated TCRs and HLA-C alleles the fewest. When HLA alleles, especially DR and DQ, strongly co-occurred, TCR associations were difficult to assign to individual alleles. Some IMGT-functional V segments, including TRBV6-2 and TRBV6-3, could not be told apart with the 87-base-pair reads, so those segments were excluded. A further reported finding was that TCR beta sequences accurately predicted the HLA-A and HLA-B alleles for most subjects in the first cohort. Specific HLA alleles were associated with 15,000 to 20,000 TCR beta sequences at a false discovery rate of 0.05 in a later analysis. HLA typing was unavailable for some donors at each locus, so association tests used only the typed subset. The study listed approximately 150 TCR beta chains as associated with cytomegalovirus. An association between a missense DCLRE1C variant and V-gene and J-gene trimming of TCR beta chains was found in a later genetic analysis and replicated in an independent cohort. Correlated functional status among segregating V segments might reflect linkage disequilibrium, but an unknown experimental factor could not be ruled out. A few of the identified cytomegalovirus-associated TCR beta chains were confirmed in vitro to be specific for cytomegalovirus antigens. Roughly uniform sequencing depth across donors was assumed in presence/absence analyses, although this assumption may not hold. In an earlier analysis of around 600 of the donors, most TCR beta V segments were observed in productive rearrangements about 87% or about 30% of the time, broadly matching IMGT annotations. This cohort had only TCR beta chains sequenced, and the lack of alpha or paired-chain data limited which features could be detected. Because counts were too low, roughly 16 rarely observed V segments, including chromosome 9 orphons, were excluded from the earlier analysis of some 540 of the donors.

Library generation was performed with the immunoSEQ multiplex PCR assay. For the multiplex PCR, a mixture combining 60 forward primers for TCR Vbeta segments and 13 reverse primers for TCR Jbeta segments was used. The CDR3 region of rearranged TCR beta genes was amplified from genomic DNA with a multiplex PCR assay. The Illumina HiSeq System was used to sequence the amplified TCR beta libraries as 87-base-pair reads. In the paper's pipeline: In a later analysis, about 80 million unique TCR beta chains were counted across the roughly 670 repertoires, and some 10 million of these chains were shared by at least two donors. Raw reads were error-corrected and collapsed into unique sequences with a nearest-neighbor algorithm that merged closely related sequences to remove PCR and sequencing errors. Alignment of CDR3 sequences to IMGT reference sequences was used to assign V, D and J gene segments. Each retained sequence needed at least a six-nucleotide match to both a V gene segment and a J gene segment. Rearrangements were called productive when the CDR3 lacked stop codons and stayed in frame with V and J; all others were non-productive. Following IMGT convention, CDR3 was defined as the stretch from the second conserved V-encoded cysteine up to the conserved J-encoded phenylalanine. The earlier analysis of 500 to 750 of the donors excluded any sequence lacking an unambiguous match to a single V gene segment. In an earlier analysis of some 590 of the donors, V segments were called functional above 56.7% productive rearrangements and were called segregating when the between-donor standard deviation exceeded 5%. A statistical classification framework was built for diagnosing cytomegalovirus status from the catalog of TCR beta chain sequences. A later analysis assigned V and J genes by comparing TCR nucleotide sequences with IMGT/GENE-DB human TR gene sequences. The TCRdist pipeline was used in a later analysis to assign CDR3 sequences and most-parsimonious VDJ recombination scenarios. A later analysis defined each TCR beta chain by its CDR3 amino acid sequence plus V-gene family, and excluded reads lacking a unique V-gene family. In a later analysis, 550 to 650 highly shared, low-generation-probability nucleotide sequences were removed to address suspected cross-contamination and a sequencing artifact. For each public chain, a later analysis derived a clonal expansion index from normalized ranks of inferred template counts within each repertoire. In a later analysis, generation probabilities were computed with a VDJ recombination model fitted to out-of-frame rearrangements, and the resulting probabilities were checked against IGoR. A later analysis scored TCR-TCR, TCR-HLA and TCR-CMV co-occurrence with hypergeometric tests, applying a repertoire-size bias correction to TCR pairs. A later analysis estimated false discovery rates by permuting HLA or CMV assignments 20 times. In a later analysis, co-occurring TCRs were grouped using DBSCAN, and TCRdist sequence similarity was added for clustering within HLA-allele-positive subsets. Repertoires with fewer than 30,000 or more than 120,000 public chains were left out of co-occurrence clustering, as were several repertoires with anomalous nucleotide sharing. This is the immuneACCESS table as TCRdb keeps it, with only in-frame sequences that have V and J called. A part of the clones is gone; compared with another copy, unresolved V genes explain less than half, and the rest is unexplained. V and J calls plus clone size are reproduced from that table; the DNA served to infer D and trimming. Within this sample are 120,000 to 150,000 clones, with 80% to 85% of them counted one time only. Less than 4% of the sample goes to the ten largest clones.

The cohort was made up of roughly 670 healthy bone marrow donors. Cohort members were all nominally healthy when sampled, although unrecorded immune exposures were likely present. The donor tested CMV seronegative and was one of the 352 seronegative cohort members. Every donor gave a peripheral blood sample, and the peripheral blood mononuclear cells from that sample were used for TCR beta sequencing. Genomic DNA was extracted from the blood cell samples with the Qiagen DNeasy Blood Extraction Kit. A word on this clone: Its antigen is currently not known. There are no base qualities to consult, and no much larger clone falls within one base.

From cysteine to phenylalanine, the CDR3 is 15 amino acids long. Of the read, only the CDR3 DNA is kept; its 45 bases are in frame from base 1. V is pruned by 4 bases and J by 2 bases, leaving 8 bases of the junction without a gene match. According to the germline V gene (reference sequence), CDR1 reads SGHNT and CDR2 reads YYREEE. The receptor was isolated from a male donor in good health and CMV-seronegative. Sequencing was done on a sample of PBMCs. This chain joins TRBV5-4 to TRBJ2-7; the junction holds 8 bases that match TRBD2. The CDR3 corresponds to CASSRKRELPYEQYF. The DNA is TGTGCCAGCAGCCGAAAGCGGGAGTTACCCTACGAGCAGTACTTC. Reference TRBV5-4 and TRBJ2-7 genes cover what lies past the CDR3, so the full variable domain is ETGVTQSPTHLIKTRGQQVTLRCSSQSGHNTVSWYQQALGQGPQFIFQYYREEENGRGNFPPRFSGLQFPNYSSELNVNALELDDSALYLCASSRKRELPYEQYFGPGTRLTVT.